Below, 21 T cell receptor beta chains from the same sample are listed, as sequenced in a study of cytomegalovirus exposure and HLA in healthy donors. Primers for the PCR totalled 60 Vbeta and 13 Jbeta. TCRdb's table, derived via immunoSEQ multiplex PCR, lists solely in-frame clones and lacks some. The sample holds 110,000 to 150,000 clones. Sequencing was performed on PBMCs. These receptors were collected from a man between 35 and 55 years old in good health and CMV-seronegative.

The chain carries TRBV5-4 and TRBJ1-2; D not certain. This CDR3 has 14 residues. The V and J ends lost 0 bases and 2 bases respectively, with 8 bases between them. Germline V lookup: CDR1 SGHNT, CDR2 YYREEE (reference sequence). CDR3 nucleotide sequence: TGTGCCAGCAGCTTGGACAGATTAAACTATGGCTACACCTTC. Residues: CASSLDRLNYGYTF.

CDR3 nucleotide sequence: TGCGCCAGCAGCTTGGTGGGACAGGCCTCTGGAAACACCATATATTTT. As protein: CASSLVGQASGNTIYF. The chain is built from TRBV5-1 and TRBJ1-3; 8 positions agree with TRBD1. Germline V lookup: CDR1 SGHRS, CDR2 YFSETQ. J gave up 0 bases and V 0 bases, and 2 bases lay outside the gene matches. The CDR3 extends over 16 amino acids.

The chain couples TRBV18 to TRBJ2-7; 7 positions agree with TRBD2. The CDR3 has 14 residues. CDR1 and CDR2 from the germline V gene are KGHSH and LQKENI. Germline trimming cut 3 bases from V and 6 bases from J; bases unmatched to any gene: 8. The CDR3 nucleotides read TGTGCCAGCTCACCCGGACTAGTCGAGACCGAGCAGTACTTC. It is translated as CASSPGLVETEQYF.

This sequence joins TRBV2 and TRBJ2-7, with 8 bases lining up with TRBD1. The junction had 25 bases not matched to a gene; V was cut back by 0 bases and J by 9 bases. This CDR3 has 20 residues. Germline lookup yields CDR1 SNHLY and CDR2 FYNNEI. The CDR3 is CASSEAIVSDIYRGAPGQYF. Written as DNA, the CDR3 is TGTGCCAGCAGTGAAGCTATTGTATCCGATATATACAGGGGGGCCCCCGGGCAGTACTTC.

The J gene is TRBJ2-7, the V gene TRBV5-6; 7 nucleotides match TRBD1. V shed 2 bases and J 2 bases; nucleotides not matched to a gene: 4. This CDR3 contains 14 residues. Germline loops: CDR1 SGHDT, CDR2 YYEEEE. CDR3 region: CASSLQGRTYEQYF. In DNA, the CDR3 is TGTGCCAGCAGCTTACAGGGGCGGACCTACGAGCAGTACTTC. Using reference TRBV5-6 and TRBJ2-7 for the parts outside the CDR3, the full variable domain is DAGVTQSPTHLIKTRGQQVTLRCSPKSGHDTVSWYQQALGQGPQFIFQYYEEEERQRGNFPDRFSGHQFPNYSSELNVNALLLGDSALYLCASSLQGRTYEQYFGPGTRLTVT.

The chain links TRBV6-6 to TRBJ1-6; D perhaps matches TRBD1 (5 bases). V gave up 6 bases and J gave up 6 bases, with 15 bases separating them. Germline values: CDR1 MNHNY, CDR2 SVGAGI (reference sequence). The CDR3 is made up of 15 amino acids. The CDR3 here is CASSLSQGTNSPLHF. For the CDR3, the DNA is TGTGCCAGCAGCTTGTCGCAGGGCACTAATTCACCCCTCCACTTT.

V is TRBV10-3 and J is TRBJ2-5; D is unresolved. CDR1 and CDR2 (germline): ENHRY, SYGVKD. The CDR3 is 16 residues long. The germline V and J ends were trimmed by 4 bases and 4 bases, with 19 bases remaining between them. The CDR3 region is CAISAPPAHPGETQYF. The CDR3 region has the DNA TGTGCCATCAGTGCACCCCCGGCACACCCAGGAGAGACCCAGTACTTC.

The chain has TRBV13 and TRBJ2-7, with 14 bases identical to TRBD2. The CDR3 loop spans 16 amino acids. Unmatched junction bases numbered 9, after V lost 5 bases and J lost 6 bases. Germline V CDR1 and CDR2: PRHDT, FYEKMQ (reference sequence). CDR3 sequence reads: CASSAMTSGGAVEQYF. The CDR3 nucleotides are TGTGCCAGCAGCGCGATGACTAGCGGGGGGGCCGTCGAGCAGTACTTC.

CDR3 protein: CATSRDRRTGGQAFF. CDR3 DNA sequence: TGTGCCACCAGCAGAGATCGAAGGACAGGGGGCCAAGCTTTCTTT. V usage is TRBV15 and J usage is TRBJ1-1, with 11 bases matching TRBD1. Germline CDR1 is LNHNV and CDR2 is YYDKDF (reference sequence). CDR3 length equals 15 residues. V trimming: 0 bases; J trimming: 9 bases; junction bases outside the gene matches: 6.

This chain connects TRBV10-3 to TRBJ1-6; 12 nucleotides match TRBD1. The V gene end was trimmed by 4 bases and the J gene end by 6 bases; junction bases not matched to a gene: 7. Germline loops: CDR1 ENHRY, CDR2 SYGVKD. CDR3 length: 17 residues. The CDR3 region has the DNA TGTGCCATCAGTGCCGGGACAGGGGGCGCAGGTAATTCACCCCTCCACTTT. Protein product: CAISAGTGGAGNSPLHF.

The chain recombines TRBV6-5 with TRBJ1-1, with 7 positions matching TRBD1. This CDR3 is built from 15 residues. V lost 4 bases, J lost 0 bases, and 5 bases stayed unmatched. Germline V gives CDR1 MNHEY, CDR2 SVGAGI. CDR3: CASSLDRTLNTEAFF. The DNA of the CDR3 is TGTGCCAGCAGTTTGGACAGGACATTGAACACTGAAGCTTTCTTT.

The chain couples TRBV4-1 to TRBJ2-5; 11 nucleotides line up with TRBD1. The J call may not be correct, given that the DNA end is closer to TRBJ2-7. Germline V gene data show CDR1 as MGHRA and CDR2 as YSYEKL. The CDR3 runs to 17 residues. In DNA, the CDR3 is TGCGCCAGCAGCCATCTCGGACAGGGGGCTGGGTCCTACGAGCAGTACTTC. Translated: CASSHLGQGAGSYEQYF.

The chain's CDR3 is CASSQDGAATNYGYTF. The DNA for the CDR3 is TGCGCCAGCAGCCAAGATGGGGCAGCAACTAACTATGGCTACACCTTC. V gene TRBV4-3 combines with J gene TRBJ1-2, with a possible D match to TRBD1 (5 bases). Trimming stripped 0 bases from V and 0 bases from J, with 11 bases between. CDR1 and CDR2 (germline): LGHNA, YSLEER. There are 16 residues in the CDR3.

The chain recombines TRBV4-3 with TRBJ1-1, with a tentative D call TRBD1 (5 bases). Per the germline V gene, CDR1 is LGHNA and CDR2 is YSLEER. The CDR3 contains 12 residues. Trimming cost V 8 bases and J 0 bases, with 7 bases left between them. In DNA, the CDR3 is TGCGCCAGCGGACATCTGAACACTGAAGCTTTCTTT. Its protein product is CASGHLNTEAFF.

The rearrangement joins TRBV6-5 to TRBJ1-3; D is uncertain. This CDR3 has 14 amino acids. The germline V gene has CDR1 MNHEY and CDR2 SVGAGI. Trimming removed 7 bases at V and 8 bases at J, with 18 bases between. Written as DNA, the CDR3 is TGTGCCAGCACCCCCACACGTCCGGAGGACACCATATATTTT. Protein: CASTPTRPEDTIYF.

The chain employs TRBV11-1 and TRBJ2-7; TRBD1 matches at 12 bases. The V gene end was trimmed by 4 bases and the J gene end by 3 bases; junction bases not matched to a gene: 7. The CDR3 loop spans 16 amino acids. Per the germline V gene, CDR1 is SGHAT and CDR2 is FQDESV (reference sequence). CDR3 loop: CASSYGGQGAHYEQYF. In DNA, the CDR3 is TGTGCCAGCAGCTACGGGGGACAGGGGGCACACTACGAGCAGTACTTC.

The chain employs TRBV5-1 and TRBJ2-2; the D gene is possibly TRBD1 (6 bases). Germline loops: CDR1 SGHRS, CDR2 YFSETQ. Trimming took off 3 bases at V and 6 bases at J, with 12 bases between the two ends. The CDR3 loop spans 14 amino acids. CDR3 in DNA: TGCGCCAGCAGCTCACCCGAGGGGGCCGGGGAGCTGTTTTTT. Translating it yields CASSSPEGAGELFF.

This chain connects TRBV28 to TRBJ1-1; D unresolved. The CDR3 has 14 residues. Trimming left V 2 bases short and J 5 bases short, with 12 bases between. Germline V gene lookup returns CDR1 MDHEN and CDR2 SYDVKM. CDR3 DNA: TGTGCCAGCAGTTTAATAGGCGGAAGGACTGAAGCTTTCTTT. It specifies CASSLIGGRTEAFF.

The CDR3 region is CASSQEGQGGTQYF. The CDR3 DNA reads as TGCGCCAGCAGCCAAGAAGGCCAGGGAGGGACCCAGTACTTC. This sequence joins TRBV4-3 and TRBJ2-5, with a weak D call TRBD2 (6 bases). Germline V gene sequence: CDR1 LGHNA, CDR2 YSLEER. The CDR3 is 14 residues long. V was trimmed by 0 bases and J by 7 bases, leaving 12 bases between them.

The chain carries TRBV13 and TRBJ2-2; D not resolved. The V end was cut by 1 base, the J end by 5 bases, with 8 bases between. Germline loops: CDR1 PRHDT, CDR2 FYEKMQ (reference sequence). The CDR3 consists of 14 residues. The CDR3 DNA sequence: TGTGCCAGCAGCTTAGATACACTAACCGGGGAGCTGTTTTTT. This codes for CASSLDTLTGELFF. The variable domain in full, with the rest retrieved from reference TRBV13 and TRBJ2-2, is AAGVIQSPRHLIKEKRETATLKCYPIPRHDTVYWYQQGPGQDPQFLISFYEKMQSDKGSIPDRFSAQQFSDYHSELNMSSLELGDSALYFCASSLDTLTGELFFGEGSRLTVL.

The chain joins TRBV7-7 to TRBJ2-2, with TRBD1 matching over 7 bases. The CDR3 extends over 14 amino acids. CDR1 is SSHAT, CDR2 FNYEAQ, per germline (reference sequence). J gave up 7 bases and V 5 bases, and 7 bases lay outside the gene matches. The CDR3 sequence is CASSVDRVHGELFF. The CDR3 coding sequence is TGTGCCAGCAGCGTAGACAGGGTTCACGGGGAGCTGTTTTTT. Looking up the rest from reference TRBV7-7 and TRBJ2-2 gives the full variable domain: GAGVSQSPRYKVTKRGQDVTLRCDPISSHATLYWYQQALGQGPEFLTYFNYEAQPDKSGLPSDRFSAERPEGSISTLTIQRTEQRDSAMYRCASSVDRVHGELFFGEGSRLTVL.